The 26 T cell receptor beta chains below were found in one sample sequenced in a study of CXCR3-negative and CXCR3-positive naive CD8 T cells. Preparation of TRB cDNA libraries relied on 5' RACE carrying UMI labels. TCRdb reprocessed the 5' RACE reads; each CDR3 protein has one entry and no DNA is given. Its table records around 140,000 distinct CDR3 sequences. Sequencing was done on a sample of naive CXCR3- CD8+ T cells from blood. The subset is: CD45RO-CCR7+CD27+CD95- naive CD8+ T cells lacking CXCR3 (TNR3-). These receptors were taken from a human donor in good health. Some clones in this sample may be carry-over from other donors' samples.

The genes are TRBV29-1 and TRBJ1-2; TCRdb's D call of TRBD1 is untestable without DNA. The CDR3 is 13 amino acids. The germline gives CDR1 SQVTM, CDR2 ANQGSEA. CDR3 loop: CSVRGGLYGGYTF.

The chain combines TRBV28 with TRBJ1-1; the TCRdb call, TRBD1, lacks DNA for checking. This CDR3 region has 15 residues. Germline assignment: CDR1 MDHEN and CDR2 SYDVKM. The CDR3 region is CASTSDRRENTEAFF.

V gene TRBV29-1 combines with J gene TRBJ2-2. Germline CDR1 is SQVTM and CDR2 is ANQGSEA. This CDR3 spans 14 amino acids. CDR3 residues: CSVEGFPNTGELFF.

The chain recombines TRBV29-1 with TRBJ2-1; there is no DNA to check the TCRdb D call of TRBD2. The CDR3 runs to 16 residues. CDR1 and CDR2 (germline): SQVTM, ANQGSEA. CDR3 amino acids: CSVAHRSLSSYNEQFF.

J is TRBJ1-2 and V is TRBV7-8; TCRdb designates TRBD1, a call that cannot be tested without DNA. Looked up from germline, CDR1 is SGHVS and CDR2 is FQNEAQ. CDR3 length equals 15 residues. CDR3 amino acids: CASSIPGQRPNGYTF.

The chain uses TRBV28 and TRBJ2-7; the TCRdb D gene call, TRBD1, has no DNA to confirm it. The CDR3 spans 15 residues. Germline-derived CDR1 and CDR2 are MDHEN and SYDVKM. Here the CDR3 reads CASSALTGGGYEQYF.

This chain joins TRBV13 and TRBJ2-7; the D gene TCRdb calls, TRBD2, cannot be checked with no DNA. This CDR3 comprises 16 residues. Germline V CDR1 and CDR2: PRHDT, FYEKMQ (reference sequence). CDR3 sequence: CASSSSGTSGEYEQYF.

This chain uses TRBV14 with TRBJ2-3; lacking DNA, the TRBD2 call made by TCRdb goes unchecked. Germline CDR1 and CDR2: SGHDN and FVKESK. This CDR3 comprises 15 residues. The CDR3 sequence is CASSQGLTGTDTQYF. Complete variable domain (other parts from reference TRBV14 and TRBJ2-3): EAGVTQFPSHSVIEKGQTVTLRCDPISGHDNLYWYRRVMGKEIKFLLHFVKESKQDESGMPNNRFLAERTGGTYSTLKVQPAELEDSGVYFCASSQGLTGTDTQYFGPGTRLTVL.

This CDR3 reads CASSQGYSSLITDTQYF. This rearrangement joins TRBV4-3 to TRBJ2-3; the D call of TRBD2 rests on TCRdb alone, since no DNA is present to check it. The CDR3 is 17 amino acids. Germline V lookup: CDR1 LGHNA, CDR2 YSLEER.

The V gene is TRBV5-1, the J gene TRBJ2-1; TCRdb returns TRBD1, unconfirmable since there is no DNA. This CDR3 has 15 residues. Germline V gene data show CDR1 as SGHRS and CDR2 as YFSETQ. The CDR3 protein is CASSYGGAVYNEQFF.

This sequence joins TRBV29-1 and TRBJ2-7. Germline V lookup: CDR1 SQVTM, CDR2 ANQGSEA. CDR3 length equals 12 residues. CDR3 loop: CSVRSDAYEQYF.

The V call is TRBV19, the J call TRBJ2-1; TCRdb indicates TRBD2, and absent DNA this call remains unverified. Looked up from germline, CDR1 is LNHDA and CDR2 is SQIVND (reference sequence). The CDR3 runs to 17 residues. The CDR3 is CASTPRLAGGGYNEQFF.

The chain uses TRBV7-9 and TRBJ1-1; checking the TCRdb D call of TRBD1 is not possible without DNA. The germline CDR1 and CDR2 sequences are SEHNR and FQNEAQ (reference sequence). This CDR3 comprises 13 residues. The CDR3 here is CATSGGGASEAFF.

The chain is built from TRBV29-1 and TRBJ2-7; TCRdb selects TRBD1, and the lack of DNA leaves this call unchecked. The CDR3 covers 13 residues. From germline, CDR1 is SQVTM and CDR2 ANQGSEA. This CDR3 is CSVPGTVLSEQYF.

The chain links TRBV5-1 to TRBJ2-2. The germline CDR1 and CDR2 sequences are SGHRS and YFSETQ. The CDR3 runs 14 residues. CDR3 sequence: CASSRVQDTGELFF.

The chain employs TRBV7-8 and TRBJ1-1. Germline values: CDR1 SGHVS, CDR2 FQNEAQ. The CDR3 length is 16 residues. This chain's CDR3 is CASSLGWGGGNTEAFF.

Here the CDR3 reads CSVEPGTSSYEQYF. The chain has TRBV29-1 and TRBJ2-7; TCRdb's D call of TRBD2 is untestable without DNA. This CDR3 is 14 amino acids long. CDR1 is SQVTM, CDR2 ANQGSEA, per germline.

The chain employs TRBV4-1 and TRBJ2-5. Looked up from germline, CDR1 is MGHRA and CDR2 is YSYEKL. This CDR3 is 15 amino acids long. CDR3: CASSQALSRGEGQYF.

The CDR3 sequence is CASFHTRTGRETQYF. The chain employs TRBV7-9 and TRBJ2-5; TCRdb indicates TRBD1, and absent DNA this call remains unverified. The germline V gene encodes CDR1 SEHNR and CDR2 FQNEAQ (reference sequence). The CDR3 covers 15 residues.

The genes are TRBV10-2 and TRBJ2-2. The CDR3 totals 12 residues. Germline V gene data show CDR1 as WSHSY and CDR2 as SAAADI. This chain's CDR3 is CASSDNSRELFF.

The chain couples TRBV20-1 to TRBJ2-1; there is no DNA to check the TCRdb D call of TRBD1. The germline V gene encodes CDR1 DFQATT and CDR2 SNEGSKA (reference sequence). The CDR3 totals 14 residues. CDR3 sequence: CSAGTFYSYNEQFF.

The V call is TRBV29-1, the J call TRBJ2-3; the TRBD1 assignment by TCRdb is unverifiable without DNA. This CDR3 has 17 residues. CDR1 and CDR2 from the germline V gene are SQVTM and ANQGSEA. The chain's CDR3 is CSVEDPARARDTDTQYF.

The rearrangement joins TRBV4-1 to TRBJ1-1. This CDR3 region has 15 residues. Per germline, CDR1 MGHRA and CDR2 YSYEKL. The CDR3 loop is CASSQDMWLNTEAFF.

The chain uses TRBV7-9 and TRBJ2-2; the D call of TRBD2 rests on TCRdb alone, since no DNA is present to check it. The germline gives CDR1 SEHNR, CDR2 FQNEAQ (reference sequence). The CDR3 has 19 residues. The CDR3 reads CASSSPDERESLNTGELFF.

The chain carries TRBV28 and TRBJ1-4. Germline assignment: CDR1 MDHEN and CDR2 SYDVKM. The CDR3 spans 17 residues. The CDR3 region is CASSYDRTEATNEKLFF.

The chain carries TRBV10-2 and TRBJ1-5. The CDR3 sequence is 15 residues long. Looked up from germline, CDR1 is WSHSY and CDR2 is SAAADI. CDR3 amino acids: CASSESPGLRQPQHF.